Below, 19 T cell receptor beta chains from the same sample are listed, as sequenced in a study of technical replicates of blood from several donors (dated by TCRdb to about 2017). The method behind the library was the immunoSEQ multiplex PCR assay. Entries here come from immuneACCESS through TCRdb and include only in-frame sequences with V and J called. Some clones fail to appear in such tables; in the studies checked, an unresolved V gene covers under half of the shortfall, and the cause of the remainder is unknown. For this sample there are about 72,000 clones; roughly 89% appear just once. Approximately 0.37% of the sample comes from the top ten. The sequenced sample consisted of T cells isolated from PBMCs. The receptors derive from a human donor in good health.

The rearrangement uses TRBV29-1 and TRBJ1-2; a possible D gene is TRBD1 (6 bases). Germline V lookup: CDR1 SQVTM, CDR2 ANQGSEA. V was cut by 5 bases and J by 8 bases, with 15 bases left in between. There are 12 residues in the CDR3. In DNA, the CDR3 is TGCAGCGTTAATGCCGACAGGTTCGGCTACACCTTC. It translates to CSVNADRFGYTF.

The rearrangement joins TRBV7-8 to TRBJ2-3; D unclear. V was shortened by 1 base and J by 4 bases, with 12 bases between the two germline ends. This CDR3 contains 15 residues. The germline CDR1 and CDR2 sequences are SGHVS and FQNEAQ. As DNA, the CDR3 is TGTGCCAGCAGCTTAGTTCTGGCTTTGTCAGATACGCAGTATTTT. Protein sequence: CASSLVLALSDTQYF.

The CDR3, as DNA: TGCAGCGTTACAACGAACACTGAAGCTTTCTTT. It encodes CSVTTNTEAFF. The chain links TRBV29-1 to TRBJ1-1; no clear D gene. V shed 5 bases and J shed 1 base, with 5 bases lying between them. The CDR3 totals 11 residues. Looked up from germline, CDR1 is SQVTM and CDR2 is ANQGSEA.

The CDR3 region is CSVEGGLAETQYF. The CDR3 DNA follows: TGCAGCGTTGAGGGGGGACTAGCGGAGACCCAGTACTTC. This chain uses TRBV29-1 with TRBJ2-5; the match to TRBD2 covers 10 bases. The CDR3 has 13 amino acids. With V trimmed by 3 bases and J by 5 bases, 3 bases remained unmatched. From germline, CDR1 is SQVTM and CDR2 ANQGSEA.

The V call is TRBV11-3, the J call TRBJ2-7, with 11 positions matching TRBD2. J was trimmed by 4 bases and V by 0 bases; bases with no gene match: 5. The CDR3 sequence is 16 residues long. Looked up from germline, CDR1 is SGHNT and CDR2 is YENEEA. CDR3 DNA sequence: TGTGCCAGCAGCTTAGATCTCACTAGCGGGAGATACGAGCAGTACTTC. It yields the protein CASSLDLTSGRYEQYF.

In DNA form, the CDR3 reads TGTGCCAGTAATCGGCCGGGGACAGATATTAGCAATCAGCCCCAGCATTTT. Amino acids: CASNRPGTDISNQPQHF. This rearrangement joins TRBV19 to TRBJ1-5; 7 bases align to TRBD1. Germline V CDR1 and CDR2: LNHDA, SQIVND (reference sequence). The V and J ends lost 7 bases and 0 bases, in that order; junction bases with no gene match: 12. There are 17 residues in the CDR3.

The chain has TRBV19 and TRBJ1-3; the match to TRBD1 covers 7 bases. The CDR3 totals 19 residues. From germline, CDR1 is LNHDA and CDR2 SQIVND (reference sequence). V gave up 7 bases and J gave up 1 base; unmatched junction bases: 19. The chain's CDR3 is CASTLQGSDFLPSGNTIYF. CDR3 nucleotides: TGTGCCAGTACCTTACAGGGGTCAGATTTTCTGCCTTCTGGAAACACCATATATTTT.

This chain links TRBV7-2 with TRBJ2-2; maybe TRBD1 (5 bases). V shed 3 bases and J shed 7 bases, with 9 bases lying between them. This CDR3 is built from 13 residues. The germline gives CDR1 SGHTA, CDR2 FQGNSA. CDR3 sequence reads: CASSFPGHGELFF. The CDR3 nucleotides are TGTGCCAGCAGCTTCCCAGGGCACGGGGAGCTGTTTTTT.

The chain has TRBV28 and TRBJ2-7; tentatively, D is TRBD2 (6 bases). There are 16 residues in the CDR3. From germline, CDR1 is MDHEN and CDR2 SYDVKM. V was cut by 6 bases and J by 3 bases, with 21 bases left in between. The CDR3 sequence is CASSPPRDWGYYEQYF. The DNA for the CDR3 is TGTGCCAGCAGCCCCCCCCGGGACTGGGGATACTACGAGCAGTACTTC. The complete variable domain, with remaining parts taken from reference TRBV28 and TRBJ2-7, reads DVKVTQSSRYLVKRTGEKVFLECVQDMDHENMFWYRQDPGLGLRLIYFSYDVKMKEKGDIPEGYSVSREKKERFSLILESASTNQTSMYLCASSPPRDWGYYEQYFGPGTRLTVT.

This chain uses TRBV19 with TRBJ1-2; maybe TRBD1 (5 bases). The CDR3 spans 11 residues. Germline V CDR1 and CDR2: LNHDA, SQIVND (reference sequence). DNA of the CDR3: TGTGGGACGGGGGGTAGTAATGGCTACACCTTC. Its translation: CGTGGSNGYTF.

The chain is built from TRBV6-4 and TRBJ2-7; 13 bases are shared with TRBD2. The CDR3 length is 15 residues. With V trimmed by 3 bases and J by 4 bases, 3 bases remained unmatched. Germline V lookup: CDR1 MRHNA, CDR2 SNTAGT. CDR3 DNA sequence: TGTGCCAGCAGTGAACTAGCGGGAGGGAGGTACGAGCAGTACTTC. Translating it yields CASSELAGGRYEQYF.

This clone was picked up one time. The chain uses TRBV10-1 and TRBJ2-2; D possibly corresponds to TRBD2 (6 bases). V was clipped by 4 bases and J by 9 bases, with 18 bases between them. Per germline, CDR1 WNHNN and CDR2 SYGVQD (reference sequence). There are 15 residues in the CDR3. The CDR3 DNA follows: TGCGCCAGCAGTGCGGGAGCGTGGGGGACCCGGGAGCTGTTTTTT. It translates to CASSAGAWGTRELFF.

This sequence joins TRBV5-8 and TRBJ1-5; no clear D. Germline V CDR1 and CDR2: SGHTS, YDEGEE. This CDR3 has 15 amino acids. The V end lost 1 base, the J end lost 0 bases, and 8 bases lay between the germline ends. This chain's CDR3 is CASSLMRGSNQPQHF. The CDR3 DNA is TGTGCCAGCAGCTTGATGCGCGGTAGCAATCAGCCCCAGCATTTT.

J is TRBJ2-2 and V is TRBV6-6, with unresolved D. The CDR3 consists of 14 residues. In germline, CDR1 is MNHNY, CDR2 SVGAGI (reference sequence). V was cut by 7 bases and J by 7 bases, with 16 bases left in between. CDR3 in DNA: TGTGCCAGCACCAAACCTCCCATGAGCGGGGAGCTGTTTTTT. This encodes CASTKPPMSGELFF.

The genes are TRBV7-9 and TRBJ2-7; D is possibly TRBD1 (6 bases). The germline V gene encodes CDR1 SEHNR and CDR2 FQNEAQ (reference sequence). CDR3 length: 13 residues. Trimming pared 3 bases from V and 3 bases from J, leaving 9 bases between. CDR3 sequence: CASSLRGSYEQYF. The CDR3, as DNA: TGTGCCAGCAGCTTGAGGGGGAGCTACGAGCAGTACTTC.

In this sample, this clone turned up once. The J gene is TRBJ2-1, the V gene TRBV10-1, with D hard to call. The CDR3 is 13 residues long. Per germline, CDR1 WNHNN and CDR2 SYGVQD (reference sequence). The V end lost 2 bases, the J end lost 7 bases, and 9 bases lay between the germline ends. In DNA, the CDR3 is TGCGCCAGCAGTGAGGGGCCCCGGAATGAGCAGTTCTTC. Protein: CASSEGPRNEQFF.

This clone was recorded once. The chain couples TRBV19 to TRBJ2-7, with 9 bases that match TRBD1. V trimming: 6 bases; J trimming: 5 bases; junction bases outside the gene matches: 5. In germline, CDR1 is LNHDA, CDR2 SQIVND (reference sequence). This CDR3 comprises 13 residues. As DNA, the CDR3 is TGTGCCAGTAGGGGGACAGGGACCCACGAGCAGTACTTC. Amino acids: CASRGTGTHEQYF. The full variable domain, rest sourced from reference TRBV19 and TRBJ2-7, is DGGITQSPKYLFRKEGQNVTLSCEQNLNHDAMYWYRQDPGQGLRLIYYSQIVNDFQKGDIAEGYSVSREKKESFPLTVTSAQKNPTAFYLCASRGTGTHEQYFGPGTRLTVT.

The rearrangement uses TRBV11-3 and TRBJ2-7; TRBD1 matches at 10 bases. Germline V gene lookup returns CDR1 SGHNT and CDR2 YENEEA. V lost 5 bases to trimming and J lost 7 bases; unmatched junction nucleotides: 11. This CDR3 has 15 amino acids. CDR3 sequence: CASSVAGTGAWEQYF. In DNA, the CDR3 is TGTGCCAGCAGCGTAGCCGGGACAGGGGCATGGGAGCAGTACTTC.

The chain carries TRBV19 and TRBJ1-1; D may be TRBD1 (6 bases). The length of the CDR3 is 15 residues. Looked up from germline, CDR1 is LNHDA and CDR2 is SQIVND (reference sequence). V was shortened by 7 bases and J by 2 bases, with 17 bases between the two germline ends. The CDR3 DNA is TGTGCCAGTACCCTAGGGGGGGGCCCCAACACTGAAGCTTTCTTT. Translation gives CASTLGGGPNTEAFF.